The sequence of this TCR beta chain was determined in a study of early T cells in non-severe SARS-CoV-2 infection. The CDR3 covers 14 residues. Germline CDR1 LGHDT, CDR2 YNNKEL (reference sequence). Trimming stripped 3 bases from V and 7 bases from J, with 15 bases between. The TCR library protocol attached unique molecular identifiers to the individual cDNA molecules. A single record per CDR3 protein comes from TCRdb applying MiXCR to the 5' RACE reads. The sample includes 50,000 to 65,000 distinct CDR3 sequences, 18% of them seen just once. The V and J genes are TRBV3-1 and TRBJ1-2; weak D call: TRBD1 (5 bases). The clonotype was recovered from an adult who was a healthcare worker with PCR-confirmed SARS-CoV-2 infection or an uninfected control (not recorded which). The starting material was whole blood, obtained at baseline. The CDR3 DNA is TGTGCCAGCAGCCACAGTGGGGCAGGGACTGGCTACACCTTC. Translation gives CASSHSGAGTGYTF.